A single TCR beta chain is shown here with its context. The target antigen is unknown. Trimming pared 2 bases from V and 5 bases from J, leaving 4 bases between. There are 11 residues in the CDR3. Germline V lookup: CDR1 MNHEY, CDR2 SVGAGI. Some clones are missing from TCRdb's copy, which holds only in-frame ones; the method was immunoSEQ multiplex PCR. The data contain over 50,000 clones, around nine tenths of them singletons. The data belong to a study of OX40 agonist ivuxolimab in advanced cancers. As for the study in general: One hepatocellular carcinoma and a couple of cutaneous melanoma patients partially responded.

Study observations and caveats: Clonal expansion by week 6 occurred in CD4+ and CD8+ blood T cells (at 0.1 to 3.0 mg/kg).

This receptor was obtained from an adult with an advanced solid tumor such as melanoma, head and neck, liver or kidney cancer. The source was CD4+ or CD8+ T cells sorted from blood, collected in a trial of the OX40 agonist ivuxolimab. The chain is built from TRBV6-5 and TRBJ2-7; no firm D call. CDR3 in DNA: TGTGCCAGCAGTTACGCCCACGAGCAGTACTTC. It encodes CASSYAHEQYF.